This T cell receptor (beta chain) emerged from a study of cytomegalovirus exposure and HLA in healthy donors. Findings of the study overall: One variant, a missense change in DCLRE1C, was linked in a later analysis to TCR beta V- and J-gene trimming.

About this clone: The antigen is not known.

The germline V gene has CDR1 SGHAT and CDR2 FQNNGV. V shed 7 bases and J shed 0 bases, with 16 bases lying between them. The CDR3 is 16 amino acids. Use of 60 Vbeta and 13 Jbeta primers characterized the PCR. TCRdb keeps only in-frame clones here, not all; method: immunoSEQ multiplex PCR. The sample has about 98,000 clones, about 81% seen once. The chain employs TRBV11-2 and TRBJ2-1; a weak D match, TRBD2 (5 bases). Sequencing used PBMCs. This receptor was identified in a man aged 40-55 years in good health and CMV-seronegative. DNA of the CDR3: TGTGCCAGCACCGTTCGACTGGGGAGCTCCTACAATGAGCAGTTCTTC. Its translation is CASTVRLGSSYNEQFF.